This entry features one TCR beta chain sequence. What it binds is unknown. The sample originates from a study of T cells in localized non-small cell lung cancer. Study-wide points: Higher blood T cell density tracked longer overall survival. The highest T cell clonality was in uninvolved adjacent lung, above tumor.

TCRdb keeps only in-frame clones here, not all; method: immunoSEQ multiplex PCR. The sample has about 26,000 clones, 81% seen once. This CDR3 is built from 15 residues. The ends lost 7 bases at V and 2 bases at J; junction bases unmatched: 8. Germline-derived CDR1 and CDR2 are SGHVS and FQNEAQ. The specimen was peripheral blood, collected before any cancer treatment. The rearrangement links TRBV7-8 to TRBJ1-3; 7 nucleotides line up with TRBD1. This TCR came from a man aged 40 to 70 with stage III squamous cell lung carcinoma. The DNA of the CDR3 is TGTGCCAGCAACCAGGGGGGCAAGGCTGGAAACACCATATATTTT. Translating gives CASNQGGKAGNTIYF.